Included here is one T cell receptor beta chain sequence, with context. It lacks a known antigen. A single base separates this from a much larger clone, so it may be a read error. The data were taken from a study of T cells in Graves' hyperthyroidism and ophthalmopathy (dated by TCRdb to the late 2010s). Context from the whole study: Peripheral blood was collected at initial diagnosis, before any treatment. A discovery cohort of approximately 100 patients, 43 with Graves' ophthalmopathy and more than 55 with stable Graves' hyperthyroidism, was used to find distinguishing TCR V-J signatures. Whether ophthalmopathy could be predicted prospectively was tested in an independent validation cohort made up of under 20 hyperthyroidism patients plus 17 patients who later progressed to ophthalmopathy. For training and testing, the 95 to 100 patients in the discovery cohort were randomly divided in a 7:3 ratio. The study also compared thyroid tissue and blood T-cell repertoires from about 6 Graves' hyperthyroidism patients. Following sampling, methimazole starting at 30 mg daily was given to hyperthyroidism patients, and high-dose intravenous methylprednisolone was given to ophthalmopathy patients. TCR Vbeta CDR3 sequencing of approximately 140 peripheral blood samples (43 ophthalmopathy, 75 to 85 hyperthyroidism and roughly 17 progressor patients) is reported in the paper.

A patient counted as having stable Graves' hyperthyroidism if no progression to ophthalmopathy occurred over 18 months of follow-up. The hyperthyroidism patients were between 18 and 65 years old and newly diagnosed, with a disease duration of less than 2 months. Exclusion was applied to patients with uncontrolled infections, other autoimmune diseases, pregnancy or lactation. Clinical symptoms, serum thyroxine and TRAb, thyroid ultrasound, and orbital computed tomography formed the basis for the diagnoses. Ficoll-Paque density gradient centrifugation was used to isolate PBMCs from 8.5 to 10 ml of fresh peripheral blood. Trizol reagent was used to extract total RNA, and RNA quality was then checked on an Agilent 2100 Bioanalyzer. Amplification of TCR beta CDR3 regions was carried out from RNA transcripts. The first round of RT-PCR for the TCR CDR3 was performed with the HTBI primer set and the Qiagen OneStep RT-PCR kit. The libraries were constructed in a second round of multiplex PCR and then size-selected and purified. Libraries were sequenced paired-end with 100 bp reads on an Illumina HiSeq2000. Per the original workflow: Raw data were processed with SOAPnuke, discarding reads with adapters, uncalled bases, mean Phred below 15, or no exact constant-primer or identifier match. COPE v1.2.5 was used to merge high-quality paired reads, and clonotypes were defined as unique nucleotide sequences. MiTCR v1.1 was used to align clonotypes to the IMGT TRBV, TRBD and TRBJ reference segments. The analysis was restricted to V-J combinations with a frequency above 0.0001, which together covered about 99% of the repertoires. The TCS score was defined as F50 (clonal expansion) divided by E x V (chaos), with BLOSUM62-based TCRdist calculated between CDR3 peptides within each V-J. Welch's t-statistics and random forest reduced 500 to 650 V-J features to under 15, which were used in a naive Bayes classifier (R e1071). Thyroid-blood repertoire similarity was quantified with the Morisita-Horn index. TCRdb ran its own pipeline on the public reads, namely fastp trimming at Q25 and MiXCR clone calling, and kept in-frame beta chains. Here each entry gathers all rows of one CDR3 protein and keeps the most common genes and DNA. TCRdb assigned the V and J calls; the authors' analysis was not used. For this sample the table gives around 700,000 distinct CDR3 sequences, of which approximately 40% were detected only once. Jointly, the top ten make up around 29% of the sample.

On the study overall, not on this receptor specifically: Most expanded thyroid clonotypes (frequency above 0.001) were also detected in blood, a finding suggesting that blood repertoires may reflect thyroid immune responses. No statistical method was used to fix the sample size in advance, and group allocation was not hidden from the investigators. In validation, the model predicted progression to ophthalmopathy with 65% to 71% sensitivity and approximately 72% specificity, a median of 6.5 months before onset. A model built on a 13 V-J signature distinguished ophthalmopathy from stable hyperthyroidism, reaching 85% to 90% sensitivity and 81.08% specificity in cross-validation and 80%/75% in testing.

CDR3 length: 15 amino acids, cysteine to phenylalanine. The sequence is cut down to CDR3 DNA, 45 bases in frame from base 1. Via the germline V gene (reference sequence), CDR1 is DFQATT and CDR2 SNEGSKA. Relative to germline, V is 0 bases shorter and J is 6 bases shorter, with 12 bases between their ends. The rearrangement combines TRBV20-1 with TRBJ1-6, and the D gene may be TRBD1, 6 bases matching. The specimen sequenced was blood. This TCR was recovered from a woman aged 40 to 55 with Graves' hyperthyroidism. The sequenced DNA: TGCAGTGCTAGAGAATACAGGGAGAGTAATTCACCCCTCCACTTT. It encodes CSAREYRESNSPLHF.